This paragraph reports one T cell receptor beta chain. The sample comes from a study of blood T cell repertoires in COVID-19. Study-wide context: COVID-19 samples, acute and convalescent, were from the United States, Italy and Spain.

Germline CDR1 is SGHTA and CDR2 is FQGTGA. Trimming took 5 bases from V and 1 from J, leaving 14 bases between them. The CDR3 spans 15 residues. Authors' data handling: Estimated nucleated cell counts came from reference gene primer amplification. Libraries were prepared by immunoSEQ multiplex PCR; TCRdb keeps only in-frame clonotypes and omits some of them. V and J calls and clone size are those listed in that table; D and trimming were worked out from the DNA. Among roughly 670,000 clones, 85% to 90% were seen once, and the ten largest hold about 0.26%. The receptor was isolated from a young woman with acute or convalescent COVID-19. Specimen: peripheral blood. The rearrangement joins TRBV7-3 to TRBJ1-1, with no clear D. The CDR3 here is CASSPAAAGNTEAFF. For the CDR3, the DNA is TGTGCCAGCAGCCCGGCCGCCGCGGGGAACACTGAAGCTTTCTTT.